Listed here is a single TCR beta chain. This clonotype was seen many times. The target of this receptor is not known. No base qualities exist here, and no much larger clone lies one base off it. Taken with the paper, the label for time point translates to: patch test 2, 6 weeks after DPC sensitization. Explained via the paper, the treatment or condition label denotes: therapeutic diphenylcyclopropenone sensitization with weekly scalp DPC. At every patch-test visit, the blood draw took place before the patch test was put on. Eligible patients were aged 18 to 70, diagnosed with alopecia, deemed suitable for DPC therapy, and excluded if pregnant. Total RNA was extracted from unfractionated whole blood that had been collected in Tempus Blood RNA tubes. The junction carries 8 bases between V and J, which are trimmed by 2 bases and 3 bases respectively. The CDR3, cysteine through phenylalanine, is 14 amino acids long. Only the CDR3 portion is preserved as DNA: 42 bases, with reading frame beginning at the first base. CDR1 and CDR2 (LGHNA, YSLEER) derive from the germline V gene.

This record comes from a study of human T cells and chemical hapten exposure (dated by TCRdb to the early 2020s). In the study overall: For sensitization, 2% DPC in acetone was applied to a 2 cm by 2 cm area of upper inner arm skin. Blood samples were taken from patients before sensitization (week 0) and at 2, 6 and about 24 weeks after DPC sensitization. Patch tests used Finn chambers with 0.01% DPC on the upper back, scored after 6 days by International Contact Dermatitis Research Group standards. Libraries were pooled for sequencing, and per-sample TCR yields varied mainly because of small differences in library volumes within the pool. Alopecia areata with under or over 50% scalp involvement, alopecia totalis and alopecia universalis were represented in the patient cohort, which was mostly female. Throughout the approximately 24-week study period, patients were also given weekly therapeutic DPC doses on the scalp. Blood for TCR sequencing was provided by twenty-nine alopecia patients at one to four time points (pre-sensitization, 2, 6 and 24 weeks). In alopecia patients, the study followed how the peripheral blood TCR repertoire changed in vivo over primary and secondary sensitization to diphenylcyclopropenone (DPC), a hapten.

What the research found in general, with its limitations: The number of PT1 expanded TCRs positively correlated with patch test score, significant at thresholds 8, 16 and 32 but not 4. Compared with pre-sensitization or healthy control sets, expanded TCRs formed significantly more large CDR3 similarity clusters, which is consistent with antigen-driven responses. After repeated subsampling, changes were observed in the strength of the expansion versus patch-test correlation and in the threshold at which the correlation became significant. No change with DPC sensitization was found in the number of TCRs above 1 in 1000 frequency, and no evidence of global repertoire structure alterations was found. Alopecia, a presumed autoimmune disease, was present in all patients, so the immune response of the patients might differ from that of healthy individuals.

The library was built by means of RACE. The data were produced on a NextSeq 500. Library preparation attached unique molecular identifiers to individual cDNA molecules for quantitative, reproducible TCR counting. Both TCR alpha and TCR beta chains were sequenced from each blood RNA sample. On the study's bioinformatics: A median of approximately 96,000 TCRs per sample was observed, with a range of 23,224 to 690,600. V, J and CDR3 annotation of the TCR reads was performed with the Decombinator software suite. Every sample was subsampled to the same number of TCRs (28,000) for the PS versus PT1 abundance plots. Expanded TCRs were defined as absent before sensitization and observed at least eight times at the 2-week time point. Using fastp trimming at Q25 and MiXCR clonotype assembly, TCRdb reanalyzed the public sequencing data and kept in-frame beta chains. One record per CDR3 amino acid sequence lists the most common genes and DNA. The V and J calls follow TCRdb's processing rather than the paper's. This sample gives tens of thousands of distinct CDR3 sequences in total; around 3% of them show up just once. The ten largest account for 6.7% of the sample.

The clonotype was recovered from a man between 40 and 49 years old with alopecia areata. Some clones in this sample may be carry-over from other donors' samples. Specimen: whole blood, collected in connection with sensitization to the hapten diphenylcyclopropenone (DPC). The chain is made from TRBV4-3 and TRBJ1-5, with the D gene too uncertain to name. CDR3 reads: CASSQNSFNQPQHF. The sequenced DNA: TGCGCCAGCAGCCAAAACAGCTTCAATCAGCCCCAGCATTTT.